A single sample is the source of the 25 T cell receptor beta chains below, sequenced in a study of cytomegalovirus exposure and HLA in healthy donors. Use of 60 Vbeta and 13 Jbeta primers characterized the PCR. The method was immunoSEQ multiplex PCR; TCRdb's version includes in-frame clones alone and lacks a portion of them. In the table there are fewer than 250,000 clones, roughly 81% of which are singletons. Sequenced input: PBMCs. The source is a woman in her twenties or thirties in good health and CMV-seropositive.

The genes are TRBV18 and TRBJ1-5; 9 positions agree with TRBD1. Trimming cost V 3 bases and J 7 bases; bases outside gene matches: 7. This CDR3 has 15 residues. Germline V gives CDR1 KGHSH, CDR2 LQKENI. In nucleotides, the CDR3 is TGTGCCAGCTCACCCGGGACAGGGCCAGGGCAGCCCCAGCATTTT. This sequence encodes CASSPGTGPGQPQHF.

The chain combines TRBV7-2 with TRBJ1-2; 7 bases are shared with TRBD1. The length of the CDR3 is 15 residues. The V segment lost 5 bases and the J segment 1 base; nucleotides outside the gene matches: 7. CDR1 is SGHTA, CDR2 FQGNSA, per germline. CDR3 in amino acids: CASSARQGFNYGYTF. As DNA, the CDR3 is TGTGCCAGCAGCGCTCGACAGGGCTTTAACTATGGCTACACCTTC.

The chain carries TRBV7-2 and TRBJ2-2; D perhaps matches TRBD1 (5 bases). Trimming took 2 bases from V and 5 from J, leaving 12 bases between them. The CDR3 is made up of 15 amino acids. Per germline, CDR1 SGHTA and CDR2 FQGNSA. The CDR3 nucleotides read TGTGCCAGCAGCTTATTGACAGTAAATACCGGGGAGCTGTTTTTT. This translates into CASSLLTVNTGELFF.

This chain joins TRBV28 and TRBJ2-2; 7 bases align to TRBD2. Germline CDR1 is MDHEN and CDR2 is SYDVKM. The CDR3 contains 11 residues. Written as DNA, the CDR3 is TGTGCGACCGGGGGGACCGGGGAGCTGTTTTTT. Translation gives CATGGTGELFF.

CDR3 residues: CASSLAATGGTPTDTQYF. The CDR3 DNA reads TGTGCCAGCAGCTTAGCTGCGACGGGAGGGACGCCCACAGATACGCAGTATTTT. The genes are TRBV7-2 and TRBJ2-3; 8 bases are shared with TRBD2. CDR3 length: 18 amino acids. Germline loops: CDR1 SGHTA, CDR2 FQGNSA. Germline trimming cut 0 bases from V and 2 bases from J; bases unmatched to any gene: 10.

This clone was found a few times. The chain carries TRBV6-1 and TRBJ1-6; possible D gene TRBD1, 5 bases. Germline CDR1 reads MNHNS; CDR2 reads SASEGT. V lost 4 bases and J 6 bases, leaving 19 bases between the germline ends. The CDR3 covers 17 residues. CDR3 in DNA: TGTGCCAGCAGTGTCAGTTCGGGGGGACCAAGTAATTCACCCCTCCACTTT. Residues: CASSVSSGGPSNSPLHF.

Only a few counts were recorded for this clone. This sequence joins TRBV19 and TRBJ1-1; no clear D. Trimming took 8 bases from V and 3 from J, leaving 10 bases between them. Germline V gives CDR1 LNHDA, CDR2 SQIVND (reference sequence). The CDR3 runs 12 residues. The CDR3 DNA reads as TGTGCCAGTGTCGGGGAGGACACTGAAGCTTTCTTT. Translated: CASVGEDTEAFF.

This clone was seen a handful of times. The chain links TRBV30 to TRBJ2-3, with D unclear. Trimming cost V 2 bases and J 5 bases, with 5 bases left between them. CDR1 and CDR2 from the germline V gene are GTSNPN and SVGIG (reference sequence). The CDR3 sequence is 11 residues long. The CDR3 sequence: CAWSQEDTQYF. The CDR3 DNA is TGTGCCTGGAGTCAGGAAGATACGCAGTATTTT.

This clone has a handful of counts. This sequence joins TRBV29-1 and TRBJ2-7, with TRBD2 matching 9 bases. The CDR3 covers 12 residues. J gave up 4 bases and V 6 bases, and 4 bases lay outside the gene matches. Per germline, CDR1 SQVTM and CDR2 ANQGSEA. This CDR3 is CSVVSGGYEQYF. In nucleotides, the CDR3 is TGCAGCGTCGTTAGCGGGGGTTACGAGCAGTACTTC.

This clone has a handful of counts. This chain connects TRBV29-1 to TRBJ1-2; perhaps TRBD1 as D (6 bases). The CDR3 is made up of 16 amino acids. Germline lookup yields CDR1 SQVTM and CDR2 ANQGSEA. Trimming removed 6 bases from V and 2 bases from J, with 22 bases in between. The chain's CDR3 is CSVSIPQGKWNYGYTF. In DNA form, the CDR3 reads TGCAGCGTCTCTATCCCACAGGGAAAATGGAACTATGGCTACACCTTC.

J is TRBJ1-2 and V is TRBV20-1, with a tentative D call TRBD1 (5 bases). There are 11 residues in the CDR3. Germline values: CDR1 DFQATT, CDR2 SNEGSKA (reference sequence). The CDR3 region has the DNA TGCAGCCCCTGGGAGGGGAATGGCTACACCTTC. Residues: CSPWEGNGYTF.

The chain carries TRBV9 and TRBJ1-3; D possibly corresponds to TRBD1 (5 bases). Deletions cut 3 bases from V and 0 bases from J, with 13 bases between. Germline assignment: CDR1 SGDLS and CDR2 YYNGEE. The CDR3 extends over 16 amino acids. CDR3 sequence: CASSATGLSSGNTIYF. In DNA form, the CDR3 reads TGTGCCAGCAGCGCAACAGGCCTTAGCTCTGGAAACACCATATATTTT.

The chain carries TRBV7-9 and TRBJ2-7; D is ambiguous. This CDR3 contains 13 residues. Trimming shortened V by 5 bases and J by 0 bases, and 8 bases separated the two germline ends. The germline gives CDR1 SEHNR, CDR2 FQNEAQ (reference sequence). The CDR3 DNA follows: TGTGCCAGCAGCCCCCCTAGCTCCTACGAGCAGTACTTC. This gives the protein CASSPPSSYEQYF.

The V and J genes are TRBV19 and TRBJ1-1; the match to TRBD1 covers 9 bases. V shed 6 bases, J shed 6 bases, and the junction held 8 bases outside the gene matches. Per germline, CDR1 LNHDA and CDR2 SQIVND (reference sequence). This CDR3 spans 14 amino acids. In DNA form, the CDR3 reads TGTGCCAGTAGGGGGACAGGGCCCCTCGCTGAAGCTTTCTTT. As protein: CASRGTGPLAEAFF.

This sequence joins TRBV4-2 and TRBJ1-3; 8 bases fit TRBD1. V shed 1 base and J 8 bases; nucleotides not matched to a gene: 7. This CDR3 is built from 15 residues. The V gene's germline CDR1 is LGHNA and CDR2 YNFKEQ. The CDR3 DNA sequence: TGTGCCAGCAGCCAAGGACAGGGGATCGGTGACACCATATATTTT. Translation: CASSQGQGIGDTIYF.

The rearrangement joins TRBV7-2 to TRBJ2-3; no reliable D call. The CDR3 loop spans 14 amino acids. V was cut by 1 base and J by 4 bases, with 9 bases left in between. Per the germline V gene, CDR1 is SGHTA and CDR2 is FQGNSA. The CDR3 loop reads CASSLVTISDTQYF. DNA of the CDR3: TGTGCCAGCAGCTTAGTAACTATTTCAGATACGCAGTATTTT.

The chain uses TRBV28 and TRBJ2-7; 7 nucleotides line up with TRBD1. CDR3 size: 13 residues. CDR1 is MDHEN, CDR2 SYDVKM, per germline. Trimming took 7 bases from V and 3 from J; bases not matched to a gene: 6. The CDR3 is CASTSGTDYEQYF. Here the CDR3 DNA reads TGTGCCAGCACCTCCGGGACAGACTACGAGCAGTACTTC.

The V gene is TRBV7-9, the J gene TRBJ1-5; maybe TRBD1 (5 bases). Between the trimmed V and J ends, which lost 5 bases and 5 bases, there was a span of 19 bases. CDR3 size: 16 residues. CDR1 and CDR2 from the germline V gene are SEHNR and FQNEAQ (reference sequence). CDR3 amino acids: CASSRGTATGDQPQHF. The DNA of the CDR3 is TGTGCCAGCAGCCGCGGGACCGCCACAGGTGATCAGCCCCAGCATTTT.

CDR3 in DNA: TGTGCCAGTAGTCCCCCCGGGACAGGGGTCTATGGCTACACCTTC. Translating gives CASSPPGTGVYGYTF. The chain recombines TRBV19 with TRBJ1-2, with 10 bases fitting TRBD1. Per the germline V gene, CDR1 is LNHDA and CDR2 is SQIVND (reference sequence). V trimming: 5 bases; J trimming: 4 bases; junction bases outside the gene matches: 7. CDR3 length: 15 amino acids. Complete variable domain (other parts from reference TRBV19 and TRBJ1-2): DGGITQSPKYLFRKEGQNVTLSCEQNLNHDAMYWYRQDPGQGLRLIYYSQIVNDFQKGDIAEGYSVSREKKESFPLTVTSAQKNPTAFYLCASSPPGTGVYGYTFGSGTRLTVV.

The chain has TRBV7-2 and TRBJ2-1, with 11 bases matching TRBD2. The trim removed 4 bases at V and 7 bases at J, leaving 6 bases unmatched. Germline V CDR1 and CDR2: SGHTA, FQGNSA. There are 15 residues in the CDR3. The CDR3 region has the DNA TGTGCCAGCAGCTCACTAGCGGGAGTACCAAATGAGCAGTTCTTC. Translation gives CASSSLAGVPNEQFF.

The chain uses TRBV5-4 and TRBJ2-1, with D uncertain. The CDR3 runs 14 residues. Trimming removed 3 bases at V and 1 base at J, with 8 bases between. Germline V lookup: CDR1 SGHNT, CDR2 YYREEE (reference sequence). CDR3 protein: CASSSSSSYNEQFF. Written as DNA, the CDR3 is TGTGCCAGCAGCTCTAGTTCTTCCTACAATGAGCAGTTCTTC.

The rearrangement joins TRBV5-1 to TRBJ2-3, with a possible D match to TRBD2 (5 bases). The CDR3 is made up of 14 amino acids. Germline loops: CDR1 SGHRS, CDR2 YFSETQ. V dropped 4 bases and J dropped 2 bases, with 11 bases sitting between them. CDR3 sequence reads: CASSGSGLTDTQYF. CDR3 DNA sequence: TGCGCCAGCAGCGGAAGTGGACTCACAGATACGCAGTATTTT.

The chain is built from TRBV6-5 and TRBJ1-1, with TRBD1 matching 8 bases. After removal of 8 bases from V and 3 bases from J, the junction contained 8 bases not matched to a gene. The CDR3 runs to 14 residues. Germline lookup yields CDR1 MNHEY and CDR2 SVGAGI. CDR3 in amino acids: CASAWTGRDTEAFF. In nucleotides, the CDR3 is TGTGCCAGCGCCTGGACAGGGAGGGACACTGAAGCTTTCTTT.

For the CDR3, the DNA is TGTGCCAGCAGCTTGGAGGCAGGGGGCAACTATGGCTACACCTTC. Its translation: CASSLEAGGNYGYTF. The chain joins TRBV5-4 to TRBJ1-2, with 8 positions matching TRBD1. This CDR3 has 15 residues. The ends lost 0 bases at V and 2 bases at J; junction bases unmatched: 3. The germline V gene encodes CDR1 SGHNT and CDR2 YYREEE (reference sequence).

This sequence joins TRBV5-1 and TRBJ2-5, with 11 bases that match TRBD2. The CDR3 length is 16 residues. Trimming at V came to 2 bases and at J to 5 bases, leaving 8 bases not matched to a gene. CDR1 SGHRS and CDR2 YFSETQ come from the germline V gene. The CDR3 is CASSFYSGGAGETQYF. In nucleotides, the CDR3 is TGCGCCAGCAGCTTTTATAGCGGGGGGGCCGGGGAGACCCAGTACTTC.